This T cell receptor (beta chain) was sequenced during a study of T cell changes during pregnancy in multiple sclerosis. The data were produced by immunoSEQ multiplex PCR, yet TCRdb's version contains in-frame clones alone and is incomplete. The profile shows 100,000 or so clones, approximately 94% of them singletons. The CDR3 contains 15 residues. Between the trimmed V and J ends, which lost 2 bases and 2 bases, there was a span of 11 bases. Germline CDR1 and CDR2: LGHNA and YNFKEQ. This clone was observed once. The sequence came from a female donor with multiple sclerosis, enrolled in a pregnancy study. The starting material was peripheral blood, obtained before pregnancy. The chain uses TRBV4-2 and TRBJ2-3; unclear D gene. DNA of the CDR3: TGTGCCAGCAGCCAAAACCCTAAACCCACAGATACGCAGTATTTT. As protein: CASSQNPKPTDTQYF.